This entry describes one T cell receptor beta chain. This entry is derived from a study of blood T cell repertoires in COVID-19. The germline gives CDR1 SGDLS, CDR2 YYNGEE. Trimming took 0 bases from V and 7 from J; bases not matched to a gene: 12. CDR3 size: 16 residues. The method was immunoSEQ multiplex PCR; TCRdb's version includes in-frame clones alone and lacks a portion of them. The data show about 80,000 clones, almost 90% seen once. What was sequenced was peripheral blood. This clonotype was obtained from a woman over 75 with active or convalescent COVID-19. V usage is TRBV9 and J usage is TRBJ2-7; the match to TRBD1 covers 8 bases. CDR3 sequence reads: CASSVGDGGTGMEQYF. Here the CDR3 DNA reads TGTGCCAGCAGCGTAGGGGATGGGGGGACAGGCATGGAGCAGTACTTC.